The T cell receptor (beta chain) under discussion was sequenced for a study of neurological immune-mediated disorders. This clonotype was picked up many times. Its antigen is as yet unknown. The unsorted libraries were made from 2 million PBMCs kept at -80 C. Germline assignment: CDR1 SGHRS and CDR2 YFSETQ. The CDR3 is 14 residues long. V dropped 0 bases and J dropped 2 bases, with 8 bases sitting between them. As for the cDNA, it was generated by 5'RACE with 10-nucleotide random UMIs. MiXCR, applied by TCRdb to the 5' RACE reads, yields one record per CDR3 protein. This table holds about 59,000 distinct CDR3 sequences, roughly an eighth found once. Study conclusions and caveats: The most TCR clonal expansion was seen in HTLV-1-associated myelopathy, whereas the least was seen in multiple sclerosis, below the level in healthy controls. None of the CDR3 amino acid sequences of expanded clones were shared across subjects, and this suggested private repertoires in all groups.

Sample: PBMCs. The TCR sequence derives from a woman between 55 and 75 years old with HTLV-1-associated myelopathy (HAM/TSP). The genes are TRBV5-1 and TRBJ2-5, with D possibly TRBD1 on 5 matching bases. The CDR3 protein is CASSLVGVQETQYF. The CDR3 coding sequence is TGCGCCAGCAGCTTGGTAGGGGTACAAGAGACCCAGTACTTC.